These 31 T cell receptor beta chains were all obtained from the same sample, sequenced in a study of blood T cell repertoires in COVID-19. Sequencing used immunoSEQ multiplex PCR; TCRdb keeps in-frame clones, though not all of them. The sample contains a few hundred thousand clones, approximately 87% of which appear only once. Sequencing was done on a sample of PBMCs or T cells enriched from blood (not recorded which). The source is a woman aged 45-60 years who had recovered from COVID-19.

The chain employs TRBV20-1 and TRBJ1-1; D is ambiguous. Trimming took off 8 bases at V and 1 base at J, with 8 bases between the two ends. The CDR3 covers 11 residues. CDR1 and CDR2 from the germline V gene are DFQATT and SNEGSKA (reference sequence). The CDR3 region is CSTYRNTEAFF. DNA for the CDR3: TGCAGTACCTATAGGAACACTGAAGCTTTCTTT.

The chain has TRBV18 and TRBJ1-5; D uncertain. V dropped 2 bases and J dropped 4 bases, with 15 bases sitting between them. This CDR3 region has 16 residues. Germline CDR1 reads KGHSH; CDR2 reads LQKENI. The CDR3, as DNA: TGTGCCAGCTCACCAACACTTATTTCGGGAAATCAGCCCCAGCATTTT. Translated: CASSPTLISGNQPQHF.

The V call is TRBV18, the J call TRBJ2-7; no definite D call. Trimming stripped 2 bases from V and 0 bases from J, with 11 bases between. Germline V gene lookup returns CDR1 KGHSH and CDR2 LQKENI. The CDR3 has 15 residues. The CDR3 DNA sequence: TGTGCCAGCTCACCATGGGTGACAAGCTCCTACGAGCAGTACTTC. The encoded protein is CASSPWVTSSYEQYF.

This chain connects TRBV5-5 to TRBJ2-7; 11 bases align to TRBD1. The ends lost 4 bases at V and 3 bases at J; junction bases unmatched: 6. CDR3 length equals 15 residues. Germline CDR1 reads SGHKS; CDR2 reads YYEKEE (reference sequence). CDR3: CASSPGTGGFYEQYF. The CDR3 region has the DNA TGTGCCAGCAGCCCAGGGACAGGGGGTTTCTACGAGCAGTACTTC.

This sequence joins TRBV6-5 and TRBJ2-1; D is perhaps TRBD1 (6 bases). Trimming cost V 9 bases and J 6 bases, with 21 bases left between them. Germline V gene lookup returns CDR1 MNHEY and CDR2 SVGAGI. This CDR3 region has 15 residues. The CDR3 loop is CASLPRGTSLNEQFF. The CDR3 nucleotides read TGTGCCAGTCTCCCGAGGGGGACAAGCCTCAATGAGCAGTTCTTC.

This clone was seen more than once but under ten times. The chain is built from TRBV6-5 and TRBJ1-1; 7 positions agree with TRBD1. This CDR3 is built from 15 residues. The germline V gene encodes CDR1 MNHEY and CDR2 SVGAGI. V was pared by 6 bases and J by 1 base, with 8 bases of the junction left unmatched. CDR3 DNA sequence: TGTGCCAGCAGACGACAGGGACCCAGGAACACTGAAGCTTTCTTT. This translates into CASRRQGPRNTEAFF.

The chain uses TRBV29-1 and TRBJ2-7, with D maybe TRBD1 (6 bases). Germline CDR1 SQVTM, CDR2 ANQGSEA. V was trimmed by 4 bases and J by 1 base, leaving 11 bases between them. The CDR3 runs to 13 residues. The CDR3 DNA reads TGCAGCGTTGTCGCCAGGGGATCCTACGAGCAGTACTTC. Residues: CSVVARGSYEQYF.

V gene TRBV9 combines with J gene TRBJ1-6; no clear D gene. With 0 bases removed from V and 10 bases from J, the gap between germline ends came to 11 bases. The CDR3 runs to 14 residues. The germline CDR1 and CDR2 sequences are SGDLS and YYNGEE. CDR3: CASSVGPGGSPLHF. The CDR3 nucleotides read TGTGCCAGCAGCGTAGGACCCGGAGGGTCACCCCTCCACTTT.

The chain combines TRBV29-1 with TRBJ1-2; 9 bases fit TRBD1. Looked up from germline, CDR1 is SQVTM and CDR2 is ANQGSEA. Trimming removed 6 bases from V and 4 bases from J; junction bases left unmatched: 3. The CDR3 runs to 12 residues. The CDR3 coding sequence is TGCAGCGTCGTGGACAGGGGCTATGGCTACACCTTC. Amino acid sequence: CSVVDRGYGYTF.

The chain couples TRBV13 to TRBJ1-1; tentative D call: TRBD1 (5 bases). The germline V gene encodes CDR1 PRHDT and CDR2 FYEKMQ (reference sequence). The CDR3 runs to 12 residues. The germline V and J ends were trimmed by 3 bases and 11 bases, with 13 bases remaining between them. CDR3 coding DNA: TGTGCCAGCAGCTTTGAGGACAATCGGGCTTTCTTT. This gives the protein CASSFEDNRAFF. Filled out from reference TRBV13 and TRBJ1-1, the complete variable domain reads AAGVIQSPRHLIKEKRETATLKCYPIPRHDTVYWYQQGPGQDPQFLISFYEKMQSDKGSIPDRFSAQQFSDYHSELNMSSLELGDSALYFCASSFEDNRAFFGQGTRLTVV.

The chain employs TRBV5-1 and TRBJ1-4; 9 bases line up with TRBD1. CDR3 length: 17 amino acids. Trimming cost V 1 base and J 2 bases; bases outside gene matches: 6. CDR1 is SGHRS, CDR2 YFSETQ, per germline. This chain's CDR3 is CASSLWTGAMTNEKLFF. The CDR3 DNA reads TGCGCCAGCAGCTTGTGGACAGGGGCCATGACTAATGAAAAACTGTTTTTT.

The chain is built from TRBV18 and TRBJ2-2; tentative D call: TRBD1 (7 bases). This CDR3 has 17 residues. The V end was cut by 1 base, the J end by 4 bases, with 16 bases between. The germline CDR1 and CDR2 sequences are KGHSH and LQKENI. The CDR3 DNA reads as TGTGCCAGCTCACCACGAAGCGGGCCAGGGGGCACCGGGGAGCTGTTTTTT. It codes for CASSPRSGPGGTGELFF.

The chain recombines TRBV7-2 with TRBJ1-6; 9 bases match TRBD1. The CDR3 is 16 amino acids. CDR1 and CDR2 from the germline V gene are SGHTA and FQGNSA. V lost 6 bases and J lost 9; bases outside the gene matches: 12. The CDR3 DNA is TGTGCCAGCAGTCCTAGGGATAGGACAGGGGTTTCACCCCTCCACTTT. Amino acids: CASSPRDRTGVSPLHF.

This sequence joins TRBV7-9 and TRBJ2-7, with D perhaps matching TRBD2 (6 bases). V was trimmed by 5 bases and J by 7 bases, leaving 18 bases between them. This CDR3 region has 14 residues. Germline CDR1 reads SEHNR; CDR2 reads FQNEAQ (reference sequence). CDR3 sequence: CASSQFGDGREQYF. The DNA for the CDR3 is TGTGCCAGCAGCCAGTTCGGGGACGGGAGAGAGCAGTACTTC. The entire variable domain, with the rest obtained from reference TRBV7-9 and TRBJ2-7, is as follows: DTGVSQNPRHKITKRGQNVTFRCDPISEHNRLYWYRQTLGQGPEFLTYFQNEAQLEKSRLLSDRFSAERPKGSFSTLEIQRTEQGDSAMYLCASSQFGDGREQYFGPGTRLTVT.

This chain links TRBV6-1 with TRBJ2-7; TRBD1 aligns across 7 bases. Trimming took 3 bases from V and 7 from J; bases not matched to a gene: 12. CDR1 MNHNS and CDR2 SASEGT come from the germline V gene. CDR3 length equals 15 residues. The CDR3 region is CASSDPGQIVREQYF. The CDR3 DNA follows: TGTGCCAGCAGTGACCCGGGACAGATTGTTAGGGAGCAGTACTTC.

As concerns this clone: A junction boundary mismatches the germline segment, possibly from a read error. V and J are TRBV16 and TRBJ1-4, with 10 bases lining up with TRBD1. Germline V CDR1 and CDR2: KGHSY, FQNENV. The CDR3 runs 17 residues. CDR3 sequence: CASSQPKPGQGSEKLFF. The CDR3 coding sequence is TGTGCCAGCAGCCAGCCTAAACCGGGACAGGGGAGTGAAAAACTTTTTTTT.

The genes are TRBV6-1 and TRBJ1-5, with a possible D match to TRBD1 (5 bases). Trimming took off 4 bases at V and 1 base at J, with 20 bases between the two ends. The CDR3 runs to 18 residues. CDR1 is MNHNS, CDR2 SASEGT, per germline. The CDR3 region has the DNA TGTGCCAGCAGTGGGAGGGGCACAGTGCGGCCGAGCAATCAGCCCCAGCATTTT. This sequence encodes CASSGRGTVRPSNQPQHF.

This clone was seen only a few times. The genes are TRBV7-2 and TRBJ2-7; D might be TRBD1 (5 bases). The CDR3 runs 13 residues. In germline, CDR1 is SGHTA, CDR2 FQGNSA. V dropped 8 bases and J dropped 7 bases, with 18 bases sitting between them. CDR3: CASRAGWLREQYF. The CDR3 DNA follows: TGTGCCAGCCGGGCAGGGTGGCTTAGAGAGCAGTACTTC. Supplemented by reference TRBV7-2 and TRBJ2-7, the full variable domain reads GAGVSQSPSNKVTEKGKDVELRCDPISGHTALYWYRQSLGQGLEFLIYFQGNSAPDKSGLPSDRFSAERTGGSVSTLTIQRTQQEDSAVYLCASRAGWLREQYFGPGTRLTVT.

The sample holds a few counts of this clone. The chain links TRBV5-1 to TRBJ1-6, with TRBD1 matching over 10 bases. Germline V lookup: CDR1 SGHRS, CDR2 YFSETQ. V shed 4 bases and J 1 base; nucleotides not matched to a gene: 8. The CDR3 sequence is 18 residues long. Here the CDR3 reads CASSRATGGASYNSPLHF. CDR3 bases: TGCGCCAGCAGCCGTGCGACAGGGGGCGCTTCCTATAATTCACCCCTCCACTTT.

The CDR3 region has the DNA TGTGCCAGCAGCCGGACGGACGGGAACTCCTACGAGCAGTACTTC. Translated: CASSRTDGNSYEQYF. The V call is TRBV5-5, the J call TRBJ2-7; D is possibly TRBD2 (5 bases). Between the trimmed V and J ends, which lost 4 bases and 0 bases, there was a span of 14 bases. The CDR3 is 15 residues long. Germline values: CDR1 SGHKS, CDR2 YYEKEE (reference sequence).

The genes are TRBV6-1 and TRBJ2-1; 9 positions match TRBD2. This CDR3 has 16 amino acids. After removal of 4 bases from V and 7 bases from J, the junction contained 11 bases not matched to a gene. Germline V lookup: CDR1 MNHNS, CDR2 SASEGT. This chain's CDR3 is CASSVVWRGGENEQFF. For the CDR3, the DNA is TGTGCCAGCAGTGTGGTGTGGCGGGGGGGTGAGAATGAGCAGTTCTTC.

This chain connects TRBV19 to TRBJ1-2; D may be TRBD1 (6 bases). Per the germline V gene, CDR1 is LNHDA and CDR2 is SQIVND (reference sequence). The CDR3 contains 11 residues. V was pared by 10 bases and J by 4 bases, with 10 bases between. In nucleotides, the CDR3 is TGTGCCACCCAGGGGTCCTATGGCTACACCTTC. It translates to CATQGSYGYTF.

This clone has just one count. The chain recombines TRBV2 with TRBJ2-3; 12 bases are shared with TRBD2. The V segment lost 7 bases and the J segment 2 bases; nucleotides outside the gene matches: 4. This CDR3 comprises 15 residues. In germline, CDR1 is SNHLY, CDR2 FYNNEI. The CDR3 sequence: CASTRLAGDTDTQYF. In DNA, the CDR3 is TGTGCCAGCACCCGACTAGCGGGGGACACAGATACGCAGTATTTT.

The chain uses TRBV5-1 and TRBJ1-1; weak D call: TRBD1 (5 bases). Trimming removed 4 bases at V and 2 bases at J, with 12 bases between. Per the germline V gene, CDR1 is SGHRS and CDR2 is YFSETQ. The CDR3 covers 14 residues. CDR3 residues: CASSLSTANTEAFF. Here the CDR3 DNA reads TGCGCCAGCAGCCTGTCGACAGCAAACACTGAAGCTTTCTTT.

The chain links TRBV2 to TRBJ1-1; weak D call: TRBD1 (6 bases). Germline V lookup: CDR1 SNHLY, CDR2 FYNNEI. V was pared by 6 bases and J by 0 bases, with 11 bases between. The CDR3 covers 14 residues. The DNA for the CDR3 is TGTGCCAGCAGACAGGGTGTCATGAACACTGAAGCTTTCTTT. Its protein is CASRQGVMNTEAFF.

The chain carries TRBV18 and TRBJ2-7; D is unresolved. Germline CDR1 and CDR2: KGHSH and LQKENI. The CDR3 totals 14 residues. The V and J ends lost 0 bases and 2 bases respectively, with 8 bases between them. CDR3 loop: CASSPPNRAYEQYF. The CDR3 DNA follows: TGTGCCAGCTCACCACCGAACAGAGCCTACGAGCAGTACTTC.

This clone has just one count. The CDR3, as DNA: TGCGCCAGCAGCTCCGGGACAGTCAACAACTATGGCTACACCTTC. The encoded protein is CASSSGTVNNYGYTF. V gene TRBV5-1 combines with J gene TRBJ1-2, with 7 bases lining up with TRBD1. CDR1 and CDR2 (germline): SGHRS, YFSETQ. This CDR3 has 15 residues. V was pared by 3 bases and J by 2 bases, with 7 bases of the junction left unmatched.

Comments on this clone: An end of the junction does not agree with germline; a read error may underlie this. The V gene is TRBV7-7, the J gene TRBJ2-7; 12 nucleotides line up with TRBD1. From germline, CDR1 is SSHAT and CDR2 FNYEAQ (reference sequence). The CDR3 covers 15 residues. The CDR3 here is CASSRDRGPLYEQYF. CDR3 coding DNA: TGTGCTAGCAGTCGGGACAGGGGGCCGCTCTACGAGCAGTACTTC.

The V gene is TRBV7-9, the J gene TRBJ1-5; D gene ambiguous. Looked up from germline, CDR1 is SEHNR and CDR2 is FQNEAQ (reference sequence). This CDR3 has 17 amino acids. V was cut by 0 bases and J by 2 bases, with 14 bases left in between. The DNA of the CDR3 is TGTGCCAGCAGCTTAGCGCACGGCTTTCGGGGCAATCAGCCCCAGCATTTT. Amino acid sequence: CASSLAHGFRGNQPQHF.

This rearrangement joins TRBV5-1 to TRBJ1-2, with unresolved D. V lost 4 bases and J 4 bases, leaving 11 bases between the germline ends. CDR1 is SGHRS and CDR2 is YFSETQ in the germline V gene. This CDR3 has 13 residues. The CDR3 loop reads CASSTEELYGYTF. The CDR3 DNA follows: TGCGCCAGCAGCACCGAGGAACTCTATGGCTACACCTTC.

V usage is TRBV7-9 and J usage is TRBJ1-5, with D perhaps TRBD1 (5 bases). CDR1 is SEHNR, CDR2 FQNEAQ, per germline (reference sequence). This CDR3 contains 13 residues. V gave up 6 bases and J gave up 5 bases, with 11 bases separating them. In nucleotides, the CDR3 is TGTGCCAGCAGGGCGGGGGGTGATCAGCCCCAGCATTTT. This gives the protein CASRAGGDQPQHF.